This entry lists 3 T cell receptor beta chains sequenced from one sample in a study of T-cell reconstitution after alpha-beta-depleted transplantation in children. Unique molecular identifiers were used in preparing the TCRbeta library. In TCRdb, the PCR reads were re-called with MiXCR into one record per CDR3 protein. The sample has approximately 200,000 distinct CDR3 sequences; 13% to 15% are singletons. Sequences were derived from PBMCs from the stem cell graft donor, sampled from the stem cell graft. The receptors come from a human donor who donated a stem cell graft to a child with acute lymphoblastic leukemia.

This clonotype was observed at least ten times. The chain carries TRBV12-3 or TRBV12-4 and TRBJ2-7, with a tentative D call TRBD1 (5 bases). There are 14 residues in the CDR3. The V end was cut by 5 bases, the J end by 2 bases, with 13 bases between. CDR3 region: CASSKGVRPYEQYF. For the CDR3, the DNA is TGTGCCAGCAGTAAAGGGGTCCGACCCTACGAGCAGTACTTC.

This clonotype was counted at least ten times. V and J are TRBV20-1 and TRBJ1-1; D remains unclear. The germline V gene encodes CDR1 DFQATT and CDR2 SNEGSKA (reference sequence). V lost 3 bases and J 2 bases, leaving 7 bases between the germline ends. The CDR3 is made up of 12 amino acids. CDR3 DNA sequence: TGCAGTGCTAGTGCCCTCAACACTGAAGCTTTCTTT. This encodes CSASALNTEAFF.

This clonotype was seen many times. An end of the junction differs from the germline gene, which may be a read error. The chain combines TRBV11-2 with TRBJ2-5; the D gene could be TRBD1 or TRBD2 (5 bases each). Germline lookup yields CDR1 SGHAT and CDR2 FQNNGV. This CDR3 contains 14 residues. In DNA form, the CDR3 reads TGTGCCAGCAGCTTAATCGGGGCCCAAGTGACCCAGTACTTC. This translates into CASSLIGAQVTQYF.